The clone carrying this TCR beta chain was detected ten times or more. Its antigen remains unknown. These data originate in a study of T cells in Graves' hyperthyroidism and ophthalmopathy. This CDR3 is built from 15 residues. V was cut by 1 base and J by 0 bases, with 9 bases left in between. Germline V lookup: CDR1 SEHNR, CDR2 FQNEAQ (reference sequence). In the ophthalmopathy cohort, Clinical Activity Score was at least 3, NOSPECS grade at least 4, and duration under 3 months. Patients having uncontrolled infection, another autoimmune disease, pregnancy or lactation were not included. General observations from the study: The model predicted ophthalmopathy a median approximately 6 months before onset. Most thyroid-expanded clonotypes above 0.001 were also found in blood.

What was amplified from RNA transcripts were TCR beta CDR3 regions. A first-round RT-PCR of the TCR CDR3 used the HTBI primer set. TCRdb itself ran the multiplex PCR reads through MiXCR, one entry per CDR3 protein. The sample consists of 500,000 or so distinct CDR3 sequences, roughly 15% of them appearing once. This clonotype was sampled from a woman younger than 30 with Graves' ophthalmopathy. This chain uses TRBV7-9 with TRBJ1-1, with unresolved D. Sequencing was done on a sample of blood. The CDR3 loop is CASSLGAGVNTEAFF. The CDR3 DNA reads TGTGCCAGCAGCTTAGGGGCTGGAGTGAACACTGAAGCTTTCTTT. The full variable domain, completed using reference TRBV7-9 and TRBJ1-1, is DTGVSQNPRHKITKRGQNVTFRCDPISEHNRLYWYRQTLGQGPEFLTYFQNEAQLEKSRLLSDRFSAERPKGSFSTLEIQRTEQGDSAMYLCASSLGAGVNTEAFFGQGTRLTVV.